A selection of T cell receptor beta chains follows, all from one sample in a study of cytomegalovirus exposure and HLA in healthy donors. The method was immunoSEQ multiplex PCR; TCRdb's version includes in-frame clones alone and lacks a portion of them. This table holds over 80,000 clones. Input material: PBMCs. These receptors were collected from a girl aged 5-17 years in good health and CMV-seropositive. CDR3s include the opening cysteine and the closing phenylalanine or tryptophan. The D gene is left open where the match is weak. Rows give clone size only sometimes, using once, few, many, or a class for an expanded clone.

d_call,v_call,clone_size,j_call,cdr3_nt,cdr3_aa
-,TRBV5-6,-,TRBJ1-4,TGTGCCAGCAGTACGACAGGACGAGCGAATAATGAAAAACTGTTTTTT,CASSTTGRANNEKLFF
-,TRBV7-9,-,TRBJ1-1,TGTGCCAGCAGAGGAGACAAGGGGAAGTTCTCTGAAGCTTTCTTT,CASRGDKGKFSEAFF
TRBD1,TRBV5-1,-,TRBJ1-2,TGCGCCAGCAGCCCGCAGACAGGGGAAGGCTACACCTTC,CASSPQTGEGYTF
TRBD2,TRBV6-4,-,TRBJ2-3,TGTGCCAGCAGTAGAGCGGGGGGCACAGATACGCAGTATTTT,CASSRAGGTDTQYF
TRBD1,TRBV4-1,-,TRBJ2-3,TGCGCCAGCAGCCTCTCCGGGACAGGGGGCACAGATACGCAGTATTTT,CASSLSGTGGTDTQYF
TRBD1,TRBV19,-,TRBJ1-1,TGTGCCAGTAGTATCCCGACCCGACAGGGGAGAAACACTGAAGCTTTCTTT,CASSIPTRQGRNTEAFF
-,TRBV11-2,-,TRBJ2-1,TGTGCCAGCAGCTTAGTGGTGACTAGAATGGACAATGAGCAGTTCTTC,CASSLVVTRMDNEQFF
TRBD1,TRBV5-5,-,TRBJ1-2,TGTGCCAGCAGTGTGCGGGTGGTCGGGCCCGGACAGGGGGACTATGGCTACACCTTC,CASSVRVVGPGQGDYGYTF
TRBD2,TRBV19,-,TRBJ2-7,TGTGCCAGTAGAAGACTAGCGGGGGGCAAATACGAGCAGTACTTC,CASRRLAGGKYEQYF
-,TRBV19,-,TRBJ1-6,TGTGCCAGTAGTACATTCAGCGATTCACCCCTCCACTTT,CASSTFSDSPLHF
-,TRBV5-6,-,TRBJ1-1,TGTGCCAGCAGCTTGCAGGGCTTCAACACTGAAGCTTTCTTT,CASSLQGFNTEAFF
TRBD1,TRBV7-9,-,TRBJ2-6,TGTGCCAGCAGCACGACAGGGTCTGGGGCCAACGTCCTGACTTTC,CASSTTGSGANVLTF
-,TRBV6-5,-,TRBJ1-1,TGTGAGACAGGAAACACTGAAGCTTTCTTT,CETGNTEAFF
-,TRBV4-1,-,TRBJ1-1,TGCGCCAGCAGCCACCGAGAAGTGAACACTGAAGCTTTCTTT,CASSHREVNTEAFF
-,TRBV19,-,TRBJ2-7,TGTGCCAGTAGTTCTCCAGGGTCCTACGAGCAGTACTTC,CASSSPGSYEQYF
TRBD1,TRBV19,-,TRBJ1-5,TGTGCCAGTAGTAGAGAAGGGGACAGGGCGGTCGGTAATCAGCCCCAGCATTTT,CASSREGDRAVGNQPQHF
-,TRBV7-9,-,TRBJ2-1,TGTGCCAGCAGCGGCCCCGGAGGGAGCGGGAATGAGCAGTTCTTC,CASSGPGGSGNEQFF
TRBD1,TRBV2,-,TRBJ1-4,TGTGCCAGCATCGGGACAGGGGGCGTCGGAGAGGAAAAACTGTTTTTT,CASIGTGGVGEEKLFF
-,TRBV19,-,TRBJ1-1,TGTGCCAGTAGTGCGGGGGCGAACACTGAAGCTTTCTTT,CASSAGANTEAFF
-,TRBV4-3,-,TRBJ1-5,TGCGCCAGCAGCCAAGATCTCCAGGTCAACAATCAGCCCCAGCATTTT,CASSQDLQVNNQPQHF
-,TRBV4-3,-,TRBJ1-5,TGCGCCAGCAGCCAAGACCAGTTTCAGCCCCAGCATTTT,CASSQDQFQPQHF
-,TRBV5-6,-,TRBJ1-4,TGTGCCAGCAGCTTGCAGGGGTCTAATGAAAAACTGTTTTTT,CASSLQGSNEKLFF
-,TRBV6-6,-,TRBJ1-1,TGTGCCAGCAGTTACGGGCGGGACTTCCCGACTGAAGCTTTCTTT,CASSYGRDFPTEAFF
TRBD1,TRBV5-4,-,TRBJ1-2,TGTGCCAGCAGCTTGGCCCTGTGGCAGGGGGATGGCTACACCTTC,CASSLALWQGDGYTF
TRBD1,TRBV5-4,-,TRBJ1-2,TGTGCCAGCAGCTTGCGGACAGGGGGAATGAGAGGCTACACCTTC,CASSLRTGGMRGYTF
-,TRBV9,-,TRBJ2-2,TGTGCCAGCAGCGACGGACTCACGGAGGGCACCGGGGAGCTGTTTTTT,CASSDGLTEGTGELFF
-,TRBV7-9,-,TRBJ1-2,TGTGCCAGCAGCACGCGGGACGGTAACTATGGCTACACCTTC,CASSTRDGNYGYTF
TRBD1,TRBV9,-,TRBJ1-1,TGTGCCAGCAGCGTCGGACAGGTGGGGAACACTGAAGCTTTCTTT,CASSVGQVGNTEAFF
-,TRBV19,-,TRBJ1-1,TGTGCCAGTAGTGTAAAGGGGGACACTGAAGCTTTCTTT,CASSVKGDTEAFF
TRBD2,TRBV19,-,TRBJ2-5,TGTGCCAGTAGTCCGGGGGGGGCCCAAGAGACCCAGTACTTC,CASSPGGAQETQYF
-,TRBV6-5,-,TRBJ1-2,TGTGCCAGCAGCCCAAGACAGTCCTATGGCTACACCTTC,CASSPRQSYGYTF
TRBD1,TRBV4-2,-,TRBJ2-5,TGTGCCAGCAGCCTAGACAGGGTAGAGACCCAGTACTTC,CASSLDRVETQYF
-,TRBV4-1,medium-sized,TRBJ1-3,TGCGCCAGCACCGGACAGTACTCTGGAAACACCATATATTTT,CASTGQYSGNTIYF
-,TRBV4-1,-,TRBJ2-7,TGCGCCAGCAGCCTCCATAGAGACTCCTACGAGCAGTACTTC,CASSLHRDSYEQYF
TRBD1,TRBV13,-,TRBJ1-1,TGTGCCAGCAGCTGGGCCGGGACAGAATCAGCAGCTTTCTTT,CASSWAGTESAAFF